A selection of T cell receptor beta chains follows, all from one sample in a study of T cells in tuberculosis. Data came from immunoSEQ multiplex PCR; TCRdb stores just in-frame clones and leaves some out. The sample contains tens of thousands of clones, approximately 94% of which appear only once. The sample was PBMCs, taken at tuberculosis diagnosis. These receptors were collected from an adult with tuberculosis. The CDR3 runs from the conserved cysteine through the conserved F or W. Each record gives: V gene, D gene, J gene, clone size, CDR3 DNA, CDR3 protein. The D gene is left open where the match is weak. Size is stated for part of the rows, as once, few or many counts, or as a class when the clone is expanded.

>TRBV4-1|TRBD1|TRBJ2-7|NA
TGCGCCAGCAGCCAAATAGACAGGGTGGCCCACGAGCAGTACTTC
CASSQIDRVAHEQYF
>TRBV7-9|NA|TRBJ1-2|NA
TGTGCCAGCAGCCAACCGACAGGCCTTAACTATGGCTACACCTTC
CASSQPTGLNYGYTF
>TRBV10-3|NA|TRBJ1-5|NA
TGTGCCATCAGTGAGTCGAGTAGCAATCAGCCCCAGCATTTT
CAISESSSNQPQHF
>TRBV10-2|TRBD2|TRBJ2-1|few
TGCGCCAGCAGGGGACTAGCGGGGCACAATGAGCAGTTCTTC
CASRGLAGHNEQFF
>TRBV7-2|NA|TRBJ2-5|NA
TGTGCCAGCAGCGCAACAGGGATCCAAGAGACCCAGTACTTC
CASSATGIQETQYF
>TRBV28|TRBD1|TRBJ2-7|NA
TGTGCCAGCAGTTTAAGTGACAGGGTGCCGTTCGAGCAGTACTTC
CASSLSDRVPFEQYF
>TRBV19|NA|TRBJ2-5|NA
TGTGCCAGTAGTATGGCGGGGCTCGGGGGAGAGACCCAGTACTTC
CASSMAGLGGETQYF
>TRBV12-5|NA|TRBJ1-2|NA
TGTGCTAGTGGTTTGGTACCCCGCCAGGGTTTCCCCCTCTATGGCTACACCTTC
CASGLVPRQGFPLYGYTF
>TRBV30|NA|TRBJ1-2|NA
TGTGCCTGGGACCGGGGGGGAAACTATGGCTACACCTTC
CAWDRGGNYGYTF
>TRBV19|NA|TRBJ1-2|NA
TGTGCCAGTAGTACGACTCGGGAAAACTATGGCTACACCTTC
CASSTTRENYGYTF
>TRBV9|NA|TRBJ1-1|NA
TGTGCCAGCAGCGTAGATTCAGCGGGAAGTGCTTTCTTT
CASSVDSAGSAFF
>TRBV11-2|NA|TRBJ1-2|NA
TGTGCCAGCAGCTTCGGAGTTAGCTACACCTTC
CASSFGVSYTF
>TRBV28|TRBD1|TRBJ1-3|NA
TGTGCCAGCAGTTTCCAGGGACAGGGACGATCAAACACCATATATTTT
CASSFQGQGRSNTIYF
>TRBV29-1|TRBD1|TRBJ1-2|NA
TGCAGCGTTGACTTTAAGGGACAGGGTGGCTACACCTTC
CSVDFKGQGGYTF
>TRBV9|NA|TRBJ2-3|once
TGTGCCAGCTCCTATGGCAGGGGGGATTCTAGCACAGATACGCAGTATTTT
CASSYGRGDSSTDTQYF
>TRBV19|NA|TRBJ2-3|NA
TGTGCCAGTAGTATTGACTCTACTAGCACAGATACGCAGTATTTT
CASSIDSTSTDTQYF
>TRBV11-3|NA|TRBJ2-1|NA
TGTGCCAGCAGCCCGACAGGCTTAAGCTCCTACAATGAGCAGTTCTTC
CASSPTGLSSYNEQFF
>TRBV28|TRBD1|TRBJ1-2|NA
TGTGCCAGCGGAGACGGAAGGGACAGTGATAACTATGGCTACACCTTC
CASGDGRDSDNYGYTF
>TRBV27|TRBD1|TRBJ2-1|NA
TGTGCCAGCAGTTTATCAGGGACAGGGGGCTACAATGAGCAGTTCTTC
CASSLSGTGGYNEQFF
>TRBV18|TRBD2|TRBJ2-5|NA
TGTGCCAGCTCCCCCTTTGTGGGGGGGTCGGCACGTGAGACCCAGTACTTC
CASSPFVGGSARETQYF
>TRBV6-5|NA|TRBJ1-2|NA
TGTGCCGCCCGGCGGGCAGACAACTATGGCTACACCTTC
CAARRADNYGYTF
>TRBV7-2|NA|TRBJ1-5|once
TGTGCCAGCAGCTTGAAAATTACAAATCAGCCCCAGCATTTT
CASSLKITNQPQHF
>TRBV7-6|NA|TRBJ1-6|NA
TGTGCCAGCAGCTCAGGGGTCCCTAATTCACCCCTCCACTTT
CASSSGVPNSPLHF
>TRBV6-5|NA|TRBJ1-3|NA
TGTGCCAGCACCATCCCGGGGGGAAACACCATATATTTT
CASTIPGGNTIYF
>TRBV30|NA|TRBJ1-5|NA
TGTGCCTGGTCCCAGGAGGTCAATCAGCCCCAGCATTTT
CAWSQEVNQPQHF
>TRBV6-1|NA|TRBJ2-7|once
TGTGCCAGCAGTGAAGCGCTCCCTAACCGCGAGCAGTACTTC
CASSEALPNREQYF
>TRBV5-6|TRBD1|TRBJ1-2|few
TGTGCCAGCAGCCAGACGGGACAGGGCTATGGCTACACCTTC
CASSQTGQGYGYTF
>TRBV6-1|TRBD1|TRBJ2-1|NA
TGTGCCACCTCCCGGGACAGGGTGCTCAATGAGCAGTTCTTC
CATSRDRVLNEQFF
>TRBV5-8|TRBD1|TRBJ1-1|once
TGTGCCAGCAGCCCGCGGACAGGGGAACGCAGGGACACTGAAGCTTTCTTT
CASSPRTGERRDTEAFF
>TRBV15|NA|TRBJ2-5|NA
TGTGCCACCAGCAGAGATGTCAGTATAGAGACCCAGTACTTC
CATSRDVSIETQYF
>TRBV18|TRBD1|TRBJ2-7|NA
TGTGCCAGCTCCCTAGGACAGGGTCGAACCTACGAGCAGTACTTC
CASSLGQGRTYEQYF
>TRBV29-1|TRBD1|TRBJ1-4|NA
TGCAGCACGCGGACAGGGGCCGGTGAAAAACTGTTTTTT
CSTRTGAGEKLFF
>TRBV7-2|NA|TRBJ1-5|NA
TGTGCCAGCAGCTCCGAAAACATTAGCAATCAGCCCCAGCATTTT
CASSSENISNQPQHF
>TRBV19|NA|TRBJ2-7|NA
TGTGCCAGTGCAGGGGATCGAAACGAGCAGTACTTC
CASAGDRNEQYF
>TRBV29-1|TRBD1|TRBJ2-4|NA
TGCAGCGTTGAAGGGCAGGGGGCAGGCAACATTCAGTACTTC
CSVEGQGAGNIQYF
>TRBV4-3|NA|TRBJ1-2|NA
TGCGCCAGCAGCCAAGTCCAGGGTCTTGGCTACACCTTC
CASSQVQGLGYTF